The clone carrying this TCR beta chain was seen only a few times. Its antigen is unidentified. The junction differs from germline at one of its ends, possibly a read error. The data originate from a study of T cells in Graves' hyperthyroidism and ophthalmopathy. Stable Graves' hyperthyroidism meant no ophthalmopathy progression within 18 months. Amplified TCR beta CDR3 regions derived from RNA transcripts. When the TCR CDR3 underwent first-round RT-PCR, the HTBI primer set was used. TCRdb re-called the multiplex PCR reads with MiXCR, one entry per CDR3 protein. The sample includes 600,000 to 800,000 distinct CDR3 sequences, under 45% of them seen just once. Overall study results and limits: The model identified upcoming ophthalmopathy a median approximately six months ahead of onset.

Germline lookup yields CDR1 ENHRY and CDR2 SYGVKD. This CDR3 spans 16 amino acids. V usage is TRBV10-3 and J usage is TRBJ2-2, with 8 bases matching TRBD1. The clonotype was recovered from a woman between 40 and 50 years old with Graves' hyperthyroidism. Sequenced material: blood. The CDR3 sequence: CASSARAGGHTGELFF. The CDR3 nucleotides are TGTGCCAGCAGTGCGCGGGCAGGGGGCCACACCGGGGAGCTGTTTTTT.